Presented here are 20 T cell receptor beta chains from one specimen sequenced in a study of cytomegalovirus exposure and HLA in healthy donors. Primers included in the PCR were 60 Vbeta and 13 Jbeta primers. Repertoires were generated with immunoSEQ multiplex PCR, while TCRdb's copy carries only in-frame clones and drops some. The sample gives around 250,000 clones, approximately 82% of which show up once; about 8% is in the top ten. Sequenced sample: PBMCs. The source is a woman in her sixties or seventies in good health and CMV-seropositive.

The rearrangement joins TRBV28 to TRBJ1-5; 10 bases map to TRBD1. The V gene end was trimmed by 4 bases and the J gene end by 5 bases; junction bases not matched to a gene: 11. This CDR3 has 17 amino acids. The V gene's germline CDR1 is MDHEN and CDR2 SYDVKM. This chain's CDR3 is CASSSRQGARLDQPQHF. CDR3 coding DNA: TGTGCCAGCAGTTCCCGACAGGGGGCGAGATTGGATCAGCCCCAGCATTTT.

This clone was recorded once. The chain combines TRBV5-1 with TRBJ2-4; TRBD1 agrees at 9 bases. Unmatched junction bases numbered 9, after V lost 4 bases and J lost 1 base. Per germline, CDR1 SGHRS and CDR2 YFSETQ. CDR3 length: 17 amino acids. CDR3 nucleotides: TGCGCCAGCAGCCCCCGCGGGGACAGGGATGCCAAAAACATTCAGTACTTC. Amino acid sequence: CASSPRGDRDAKNIQYF.

Comments on this clone: This same CDR3 is encoded by further DNA sequences in the sample. The rearrangement links TRBV4-1 to TRBJ1-3; 7 bases align to TRBD1. Germline V lookup: CDR1 MGHRA, CDR2 YSYEKL. The junction had 6 bases not matched to a gene; V was cut back by 0 bases and J by 4 bases. The CDR3 is 16 amino acids. CDR3 in DNA: TGCGCCAGCAGCCAAGATTACGAGACAGGGGGAAACACCATATATTTT. This encodes CASSQDYETGGNTIYF.

This rearrangement joins TRBV2 to TRBJ2-3; no definite D call. The V gene's germline CDR1 is SNHLY and CDR2 FYNNEI. The CDR3 totals 11 residues. V lost 6 bases to trimming and J lost 3 bases, with 4 bases between them. CDR3 nucleotides: TGTGCCAGCAGCCCGACAGATACGCAGTATTTT. It codes for CASSPTDTQYF.

The chain recombines TRBV6-6 with TRBJ1-3, with D unclear. V gave up 5 bases and J gave up 7 bases, with 12 bases separating them. The CDR3 length is 13 residues. Germline V gene lookup returns CDR1 MNHNY and CDR2 SVGAGI (reference sequence). CDR3: CASSPPGENTIYF. The CDR3 nucleotides read TGTGCCAGCAGTCCTCCCGGGGAGAACACCATATATTTT.

This clone came up a few times. The rearrangement links TRBV27 to TRBJ1-3; D possibly corresponds to TRBD1 (6 bases). The V end lost 7 bases, the J end lost 0 bases, and 13 bases lay between the germline ends. In germline, CDR1 is MNHEY, CDR2 SMNVEV (reference sequence). This CDR3 comprises 15 residues. The CDR3 sequence is CASKMDRFSGNTIYF. The DNA of the CDR3 is TGTGCCAGCAAAATGGACAGATTCTCTGGAAACACCATATATTTT.

J is TRBJ2-3 and V is TRBV15; TRBD2 matches 7 bases. Germline V gives CDR1 LNHNV, CDR2 YYDKDF (reference sequence). The V segment lost 0 bases and the J segment 6 bases; nucleotides outside the gene matches: 9. The CDR3 spans 16 residues. DNA of the CDR3: TGTGCCACCAGCAGAGATACAGGACTAGTTGGGGATACGCAGTATTTT. Protein: CATSRDTGLVGDTQYF. Based on the CDR3 plus reference TRBV15 and TRBJ2-3, the full variable domain is DAMVIQNPRYQVTQFGKPVTLSCSQTLNHNVMYWYQQKSSQAPKLLFHYYDKDFNNEADTPDNFQSRRPNTSFCFLDIRSPGLGDTAMYLCATSRDTGLVGDTQYFGPGTRLTVL.

This rearrangement joins TRBV13 to TRBJ1-2; D is unclear. This CDR3 comprises 15 residues. The germline V gene has CDR1 PRHDT and CDR2 FYEKMQ (reference sequence). Trimming removed 5 bases at V and 7 bases at J, with 20 bases between. For the CDR3, the DNA is TGTGCCAGCAGCATTAATTCGGTCTGGAGCCTTGGCTACACCTTC. Its translation: CASSINSVWSLGYTF.

The chain uses TRBV2 and TRBJ1-5, with D perhaps matching TRBD1 (5 bases). V gave up 6 bases and J gave up 6 bases, with 15 bases separating them. CDR3 length: 14 amino acids. The germline CDR1 and CDR2 sequences are SNHLY and FYNNEI. The CDR3 coding sequence is TGTGCCAGCAGCCTGGACAACCAAGCTCAGCCCCAGCATTTT. Amino acids: CASSLDNQAQPQHF.

V usage is TRBV7-9 and J usage is TRBJ2-7, with a possible D match to TRBD1 (6 bases). CDR1 is SEHNR, CDR2 FQNEAQ, per germline (reference sequence). The CDR3 is 14 residues long. Trimming took off 2 bases at V and 2 bases at J, with 10 bases between the two ends. In nucleotides, the CDR3 is TGTGCCAGCAGCTTAAACAGGGAAACCTACGAGCAGTACTTC. Its protein is CASSLNRETYEQYF.

The chain employs TRBV11-2 and TRBJ1-2; D is perhaps TRBD1 (5 bases). This CDR3 comprises 13 residues. V dropped 0 bases and J dropped 4 bases, with 6 bases sitting between them. Germline loops: CDR1 SGHAT, CDR2 FQNNGV. CDR3 bases: TGTGCCAGCAGCTTAGACAGGGCCTATGGCTACACCTTC. Encoded protein: CASSLDRAYGYTF.

The chain carries TRBV9 and TRBJ1-4, with D maybe TRBD1 (5 bases). Germline V CDR1 and CDR2: SGDLS, YYNGEE. V lost 2 bases, J lost 6 bases, and 8 bases lay in between. This CDR3 comprises 13 residues. DNA for the CDR3: TGTGCCAGCAGCGTCCAGACAGATGAAAAACTGTTTTTT. Amino acids: CASSVQTDEKLFF.

This chain uses TRBV19 with TRBJ1-5; 7 nucleotides match TRBD1. The junction had 4 bases not matched to a gene; V was cut back by 5 bases and J by 3 bases. CDR1 and CDR2 from the germline V gene are LNHDA and SQIVND (reference sequence). The CDR3 length is 14 residues. The CDR3 region has the DNA TGTGCCAGTAGTCCCGACAGGGACAATCAGCCCCAGCATTTT. This gives the protein CASSPDRDNQPQHF.

The chain combines TRBV27 with TRBJ2-5, with 12 positions matching TRBD2. The DNA matches TRBJ2-7 better at its end, which makes the J call doubtful. From germline, CDR1 is MNHEY and CDR2 SMNVEV (reference sequence). The CDR3 consists of 19 residues. The CDR3 spells CASRKITTSGSPEGYEQYF. As DNA, the CDR3 is TGTGCCAGCCGAAAAATCACGACTAGCGGGAGTCCCGAGGGCTACGAGCAGTACTTC.

This clone has a single count. The chain combines TRBV7-6 with TRBJ1-1; D may be TRBD1 (6 bases). This CDR3 has 13 residues. V was shortened by 4 bases and J by 6 bases, with 12 bases between the two germline ends. Germline V gives CDR1 SGHVS, CDR2 FNYEAQ. The chain's CDR3 is CASSSDSLSEAFF. The CDR3 DNA is TGTGCCAGCAGCTCGGACAGCCTGTCTGAAGCTTTCTTT.

This chain links TRBV5-1 with TRBJ1-1; D unresolved. CDR3 size: 13 residues. Germline V lookup: CDR1 SGHRS, CDR2 YFSETQ. Trimming pared 0 bases from V and 9 bases from J, leaving 12 bases between. The CDR3: CASSLAVEGQAFF. The DNA for the CDR3 is TGCGCCAGCAGCTTGGCGGTGGAGGGCCAAGCTTTCTTT. Together with reference TRBV5-1 and TRBJ1-1, the CDR3 gives the full variable domain: KAGVTQTPRYLIKTRGQQVTLSCSPISGHRSVSWYQQTPGQGLQFLFEYFSETQRNKGNFPGRFSGRQFSNSRSEMNVSTLELGDSALYLCASSLAVEGQAFFGQGTRLTVV.

This clone is a singleton in its sample. The chain is built from TRBV5-1 and TRBJ2-5, with TRBD2 identical over 8 bases. Germline V gives CDR1 SGHRS, CDR2 YFSETQ. This CDR3 is 14 amino acids long. After removal of 5 bases from V and 5 bases from J, the junction contained 8 bases not matched to a gene. This chain's CDR3 is CASRPSGSGETQYF. Here the CDR3 DNA reads TGCGCCAGCAGGCCGAGCGGGAGTGGGGAGACCCAGTACTTC.

This chain uses TRBV19 with TRBJ2-3; 10 bases fit TRBD1. After removal of 1 base from V and 6 bases from J, the junction contained 7 bases not matched to a gene. Germline CDR1 is LNHDA and CDR2 is SQIVND (reference sequence). The CDR3 is 16 amino acids. In nucleotides, the CDR3 is TGTGCCAGTAGTATAGGGGGGACAGGGGTGATCGATACGCAGTATTTT. It specifies CASSIGGTGVIDTQYF. Combining the CDR3 with reference TRBV19 and TRBJ2-3 gives the whole variable domain DGGITQSPKYLFRKEGQNVTLSCEQNLNHDAMYWYRQDPGQGLRLIYYSQIVNDFQKGDIAEGYSVSREKKESFPLTVTSAQKNPTAFYLCASSIGGTGVIDTQYFGPGTRLTVL.

The genes are TRBV7-9 and TRBJ2-1; TRBD2 is a possible D gene (6 bases). The CDR3 extends over 12 amino acids. Germline CDR1 and CDR2: SEHNR and FQNEAQ (reference sequence). V shed 6 bases and J shed 5 bases, with 8 bases lying between them. CDR3: CASRWGDNEQFF. The CDR3 bases are TGTGCCAGCAGGTGGGGGGACAATGAGCAGTTCTTC.

This clone was picked up a small number of times. V usage is TRBV5-4 and J usage is TRBJ2-7; D is possibly TRBD1 (6 bases). The CDR3 is 13 amino acids. Trimming removed 3 bases at V and 3 bases at J, with 10 bases between. CDR1 SGHNT and CDR2 YYREEE come from the germline V gene (reference sequence). The CDR3 region is CASSSWGRYEQYF. CDR3 nucleotides: TGTGCCAGCAGCTCTTGGGGGCGCTACGAGCAGTACTTC.